Below, 24 T cell receptor beta chains from the same sample are listed, as sequenced in a study of neurological immune-mediated disorders. TCRdb re-analysed the 5' RACE reads in MiXCR, keeping a single row per CDR3 protein. Among roughly 61,000 distinct CDR3 sequences listed, roughly 10% were seen once. Described time point: longitudinal time-point 1 (baseline). The specimen was PBMCs. These receptors all stem from a male donor with HTLV-1-associated myelopathy (HAM/TSP).

This clonotype was picked up many times. The chain combines TRBV9 with TRBJ2-5; a possible D gene is TRBD2 (7 bases). The CDR3 consists of 13 residues. Germline V gene data show CDR1 as SGDLS and CDR2 as YYNGEE. The ends were cut back, 3 bases at V and 6 bases at J, with 12 bases in the middle. This CDR3 reads CASSDGGRKTQYF. CDR3 nucleotides: TGTGCCAGCAGCGACGGGGGGCGGAAGACCCAGTACTTC.

This clonotype has a handful of counts. The gene calls are TRBV5-1 and TRBJ2-7, with D perhaps TRBD2 (6 bases). Trimming took 0 bases from V and 0 from J, leaving 13 bases between them. The CDR3 is 16 amino acids. CDR1 and CDR2 from the germline V gene are SGHRS and YFSETQ. The CDR3 is CASSLASASASYEQYF. CDR3 DNA: TGCGCCAGCAGCTTGGCCTCGGCTAGCGCCTCCTACGAGCAGTACTTC.

There are many counts of this clonotype. The rearrangement links TRBV7-9 to TRBJ1-4; D not certain. With 0 bases removed from V and 10 bases from J, the gap between germline ends came to 9 bases. CDR1 SEHNR and CDR2 FQNEAQ come from the germline V gene (reference sequence). This CDR3 is 13 amino acids long. The CDR3, as DNA: TGTGCCAGCAGCTTAGCTTTGAAGGGAAAACTGTTTTTT. Protein sequence: CASSLALKGKLFF.

The table lists this clonotype with many counts. This chain's CDR3 is CASSLASRETQYF. Written as DNA, the CDR3 is TGTGCCAGCAGCTTAGCCAGTAGGGAGACCCAGTACTTC. This sequence joins TRBV7-2 and TRBJ2-5; D ambiguous. Trimming took 0 bases from V and 5 from J, leaving 7 bases between them. The CDR3 sequence is 13 residues long. The germline V gene has CDR1 SGHTA and CDR2 FQGNSA. Complete variable domain (other parts from reference TRBV7-2 and TRBJ2-5): GAGVSQSPSNKVTEKGKDVELRCDPISGHTALYWYRQSLGQGLEFLIYFQGNSAPDKSGLPSDRFSAERTGGSVSTLTIQRTQQEDSAVYLCASSLASRETQYFGPGTRLLVL.

At least ten counts were recorded for this clonotype. The genes are TRBV10-3 and TRBJ2-3; possible D gene TRBD2, 6 bases. Germline loops: CDR1 ENHRY, CDR2 SYGVKD. The V end lost 7 bases, the J end lost 1 base, and 12 bases lay between the germline ends. CDR3 length: 14 residues. CDR3 amino acids: CAIMGSGGTDTQYF. Here the CDR3 DNA reads TGTGCCATCATGGGTAGCGGTGGCACAGATACGCAGTATTTT.

This clonotype was recorded at least ten times. The chain carries TRBV5-5 and TRBJ2-5, with D perhaps TRBD1 (6 bases). The CDR3 spans 16 residues. Germline V gene data show CDR1 as SGHKS and CDR2 as YYEKEE (reference sequence). Between the trimmed V and J ends, which lost 0 bases and 1 base, there was a span of 13 bases. The CDR3 DNA reads as TGTGCCAGCAGCTTGGTTGGACAGCAATTCCAAGAGACCCAGTACTTC. Translation gives CASSLVGQQFQETQYF. Looking up the rest from reference TRBV5-5 and TRBJ2-5 gives the full variable domain: DAGVTQSPTHLIKTRGQQVTLRCSPISGHKSVSWYQQVLGQGPQFIFQYYEKEERGRGNFPDRFSARQFPNYSSELNVNALLLGDSALYLCASSLVGQQFQETQYFGPGTRLLVL.

This clonotype was found many times. V gene TRBV20-1 combines with J gene TRBJ1-5; 9 bases fit TRBD1. This CDR3 region has 16 residues. Germline V gene lookup returns CDR1 DFQATT and CDR2 SNEGSKA (reference sequence). The J segment lost 7 bases and the V segment lost 4 bases, leaving 14 bases of the junction unmatched. The CDR3: CSAITGTGSSWQPQHF. The DNA for the CDR3 is TGCAGTGCTATAACCGGGACAGGGAGTTCGTGGCAGCCCCAGCATTTT.

This clonotype was found many times. The genes are TRBV7-3 and TRBJ1-1; D call uncertain. The CDR3 contains 13 residues. The germline V gene encodes CDR1 SGHTA and CDR2 FQGTGA. V lost 5 bases to trimming and J lost 0 bases, with 7 bases between them. The CDR3 protein is CASSLQLNTEAFF. In nucleotides, the CDR3 is TGTGCCAGCAGCCTCCAGTTGAACACTGAAGCTTTCTTT.

This clonotype was seen repeatedly, ten times or more. The V gene is TRBV20-1, the J gene TRBJ1-2; TRBD1 aligns across 9 bases. CDR1 and CDR2 (germline): DFQATT, SNEGSKA (reference sequence). This CDR3 has 15 amino acids. Losses at the gene ends were 0 bases for V and 8 bases for J; bases not matched to a gene: 10. The DNA for the CDR3 is TGCAGTGCTAGAGATCAAACCGGGACAGGGTACGGCTACACCTTC. Protein product: CSARDQTGTGYGYTF.

This clonotype was seen ten or more times. J is TRBJ1-1 and V is TRBV5-1, with D perhaps matching TRBD1 (5 bases). Germline CDR1 SGHRS, CDR2 YFSETQ. Trimming removed 1 base at V and 1 base at J, with 8 bases between. The CDR3 loop spans 14 amino acids. The CDR3, as DNA: TGCGCCAGCAGCTTGTTAGGGGCGAACACTGAAGCTTTCTTT. It codes for CASSLLGANTEAFF.

In this sample, this clonotype turned up many times. The rearrangement links TRBV12-3 or TRBV12-4 to TRBJ2-5; D is perhaps TRBD2 (7 bases). The CDR3 runs to 14 residues. Trimming removed 6 bases at V and 5 bases at J, with 16 bases between. CDR3: CASRQGGVPETQYF. CDR3 DNA sequence: TGTGCCAGCAGGCAAGGGGGGGTTCCCGAGACCCAGTACTTC.

Comments on this clonotype: A read error may be the cause here, since a much bigger clone is one base away. This chain joins TRBV5-1 and TRBJ2-5, with TRBD2 as a possible D gene (5 bases). The ends were cut back, 3 bases at V and 5 bases at J, with 17 bases in the middle. This CDR3 is 15 amino acids long. Germline CDR1 and CDR2: SGHRS and YFSETQ. In nucleotides, the CDR3 is TGCGCCAGCAGCTATTCGCCATGGGAGTTGGAGACCCAGTACTTC. This encodes CASSYSPWELETQYF.

The table lists this clonotype with many counts. The chain uses TRBV6-5 and TRBJ1-5; 9 bases agree with TRBD1. The CDR3 has 15 residues. Trimming took 4 bases from V and 3 from J; bases not matched to a gene: 4. Germline V gives CDR1 MNHEY, CDR2 SVGAGI. The CDR3 DNA sequence: TGTGCCAGCAGTTCCGGGACAGGGATCAATCAGCCCCAGCATTTT. Protein product: CASSSGTGINQPQHF.

This clonotype was seen many times. The chain is built from TRBV5-1 and TRBJ1-1; the D gene is possibly TRBD1 (6 bases). CDR1 is SGHRS, CDR2 YFSETQ, per germline. The V end was cut by 4 bases, the J end by 1 base, with 17 bases between. This CDR3 is built from 16 residues. In nucleotides, the CDR3 is TGCGCCAGCAGCCCAGGGAGAGGCAGGGGGAACACTGAAGCTTTCTTT. It specifies CASSPGRGRGNTEAFF.

The chain is built from TRBV29-1 and TRBJ2-3; 7 bases are shared with TRBD2. Germline values: CDR1 SQVTM, CDR2 ANQGSEA. CDR3 length: 15 residues. The ends lost 5 bases at V and 0 bases at J; junction bases unmatched: 8. As DNA, the CDR3 is TGCAGCGTTATAGAAGCGGGGCCCAGCACAGATACGCAGTATTTT. Its protein product is CSVIEAGPSTDTQYF.

The table lists this clonotype with many counts. The CDR3 sequence is CASSRGQGNTEAFF. For the CDR3, the DNA is TGTGCCAGCAGCCGGGGACAGGGGAACACTGAAGCTTTCTTT. The chain has TRBV11-3 and TRBJ1-1; 9 bases map to TRBD1. J lost 1 base, V lost 5 bases, and 2 bases had no gene match. The CDR3 consists of 14 residues. CDR1 is SGHNT, CDR2 YENEEA, per germline.

This clonotype was observed many times. The chain has TRBV12-3 or TRBV12-4 and TRBJ2-5, with D maybe TRBD1 (6 bases). CDR3 length: 15 residues. Trimming left V 4 bases short and J 4 bases short, with 16 bases between. The CDR3 is CASSSVQGNGETQYF. The DNA for the CDR3 is TGTGCCAGCAGTTCCGTACAGGGAAATGGAGAGACCCAGTACTTC.

In its sample, this clonotype was seen many times. CDR3 in amino acids: CSARGLGMYEQYF. Written as DNA, the CDR3 is TGCAGTGCTAGAGGGCTGGGAATGTACGAGCAGTACTTC. The chain links TRBV20-1 to TRBJ2-7; D unclear. The CDR3 runs to 13 residues. CDR1 and CDR2 (germline): DFQATT, SNEGSKA (reference sequence). V was trimmed by 1 base and J by 4 bases, leaving 11 bases between them.

This clonotype was seen ten or more times. The chain links TRBV29-1 to TRBJ2-5, with a weak D call TRBD1 (6 bases). The CDR3 spans 12 residues. Trimming took 6 bases from V and 7 from J, leaving 15 bases between them. CDR1 is SQVTM, CDR2 ANQGSEA, per germline. CDR3 DNA: TGCAGCGTCCAGGACAGCCCAACGACCCAGTACTTC. The encoded protein is CSVQDSPTTQYF. The complete variable domain, with remaining parts taken from reference TRBV29-1 and TRBJ2-5, reads SAVISQKPSRDICQRGTSLTIQCQVDSQVTMMFWYRQQPGQSLTLIATANQGSEATYESGFVIDKFPISRPNLTFSTLTVSNMSPEDSSIYLCSVQDSPTTQYFGPGTRLLVL.

This clonotype was detected ten times or more. The rearrangement joins TRBV6-2 or TRBV6-3 to TRBJ2-1, with 12 bases lining up with TRBD2. V lost 6 bases to trimming and J lost 5 bases; unmatched junction nucleotides: 5. The CDR3 has 15 residues. Germline CDR1 is MNHEY and CDR2 is SVGEGT. The CDR3 is CASSPLAGGNNEQFF. The CDR3 nucleotides read TGTGCCAGCAGCCCTCTAGCGGGGGGGAACAATGAGCAGTTCTTC.

The chain couples TRBV5-1 to TRBJ2-3; D gene unclear. The V gene lost 0 bases and the J gene lost 6 bases, with 20 bases spanning the gap. This CDR3 is built from 17 residues. The germline V gene has CDR1 SGHRS and CDR2 YFSETQ. CDR3 amino acids: CASSLGPQQGAVDTQYF. The CDR3 region has the DNA TGCGCCAGCAGCTTGGGCCCCCAACAAGGTGCGGTGGATACGCAGTATTTT.

This clonotype was picked up many times. The V call is TRBV29-1, the J call TRBJ2-7; D unresolved. Per germline, CDR1 SQVTM and CDR2 ANQGSEA. This CDR3 has 11 residues. V lost 8 bases and J lost 4, with 12 bases in between. This CDR3 is CSIIVVYEQYF. The CDR3 DNA is TGCAGCATAATCGTGGTGTACGAGCAGTACTTC.

This clonotype was counted ten times or more. This sequence joins TRBV3-1 and TRBJ2-7; D remains unclear. This CDR3 has 14 residues. V was shortened by 1 base and J by 7 bases, with 14 bases between the two germline ends. Germline loops: CDR1 LGHDT, CDR2 YNNKEL (reference sequence). The CDR3 here is CASSQAEATREQYF. CDR3 coding DNA: TGTGCCAGCAGCCAAGCCGAAGCCACCCGGGAGCAGTACTTC.

Ten or more counts support this clonotype. The chain recombines TRBV11-2 with TRBJ1-2, with D possibly being TRBD1 (6 bases). The germline V gene encodes CDR1 SGHAT and CDR2 FQNNGV. V was pared by 1 base and J by 4 bases, with 16 bases between. CDR3 size: 16 residues. The CDR3 sequence: CASSLGEAGVVYGYTF. Here the CDR3 DNA reads TGTGCCAGCAGCTTAGGGGAGGCAGGGGTGGTCTATGGCTACACCTTC.